This TCR beta chain was sequenced for a study of blood T cell repertoires in COVID-19. Germline V lookup: CDR1 SGHRS, CDR2 YFSETQ. Trimming shortened V by 4 bases and J by 2 bases, and 12 bases separated the two germline ends. CDR3 length: 14 amino acids. The table lists this clone with a few counts. Data came from immunoSEQ multiplex PCR; TCRdb stores just in-frame clones and leaves some out. The table has about 130,000 clones, 80% to 90% seen once. V usage is TRBV5-1 and J usage is TRBJ2-5; D remains ambiguous. Material: PBMCs or T cells enriched from blood (not recorded which). This receptor was obtained from a woman between 45 and 60 years old who had recovered from COVID-19. The CDR3 loop is CASSVPQIQETQYF. The DNA for the CDR3 is TGCGCCAGCAGCGTGCCACAGATTCAAGAGACCCAGTACTTC.